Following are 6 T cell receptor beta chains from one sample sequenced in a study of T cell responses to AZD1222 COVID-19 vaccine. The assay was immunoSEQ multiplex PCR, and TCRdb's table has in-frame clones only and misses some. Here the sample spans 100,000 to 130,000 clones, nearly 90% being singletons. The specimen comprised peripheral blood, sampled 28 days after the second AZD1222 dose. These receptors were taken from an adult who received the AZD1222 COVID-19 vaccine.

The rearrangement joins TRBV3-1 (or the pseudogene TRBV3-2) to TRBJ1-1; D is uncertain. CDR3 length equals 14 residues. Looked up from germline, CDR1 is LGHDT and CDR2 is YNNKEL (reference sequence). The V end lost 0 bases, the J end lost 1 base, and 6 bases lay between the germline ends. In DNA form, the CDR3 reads TGTGCCAGCAGCCAAGATTTGGCGAACACTGAAGCTTTCTTT. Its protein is CASSQDLANTEAFF.

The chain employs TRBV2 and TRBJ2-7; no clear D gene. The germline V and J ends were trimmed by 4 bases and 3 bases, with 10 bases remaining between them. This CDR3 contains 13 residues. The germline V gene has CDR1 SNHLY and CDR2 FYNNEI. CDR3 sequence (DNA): TGTGCCAGCAGTGCGGAGACACTCTACGAGCAGTACTTC. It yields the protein CASSAETLYEQYF.

The chain's CDR3 is CASSYGTEYYEQYF. The CDR3 region has the DNA TGTGCCAGTAGTTACGGGACCGAATACTACGAGCAGTACTTC. The rearrangement links TRBV19 to TRBJ2-7, with D possibly called TRBD1 or TRBD2 (5 bases each). The germline V gene has CDR1 LNHDA and CDR2 SQIVND (reference sequence). CDR3 length equals 14 residues. V was trimmed by 5 bases and J by 3 bases, leaving 14 bases between them.

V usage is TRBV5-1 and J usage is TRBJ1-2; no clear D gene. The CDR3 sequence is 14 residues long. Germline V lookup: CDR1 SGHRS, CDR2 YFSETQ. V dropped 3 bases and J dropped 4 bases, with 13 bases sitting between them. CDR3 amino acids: CASSSETPLYGYTF. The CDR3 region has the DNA TGCGCCAGCAGCTCAGAAACCCCTCTCTATGGCTACACCTTC.

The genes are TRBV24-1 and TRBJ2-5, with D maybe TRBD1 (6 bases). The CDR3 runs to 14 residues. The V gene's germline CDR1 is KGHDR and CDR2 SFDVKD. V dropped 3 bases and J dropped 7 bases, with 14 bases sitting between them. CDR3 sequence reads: CATSDPRDIGTQYF. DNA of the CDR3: TGTGCCACCAGTGATCCCCGGGACATCGGGACCCAGTACTTC.

CDR3 region: CASSYRDSLYEQYF. Here the CDR3 DNA reads TGTGCCAGCAGTTACCGCGACAGCCTCTACGAGCAGTACTTC. The V and J genes are TRBV6-5 and TRBJ2-7; the D gene is possibly TRBD1 (5 bases). V lost 2 bases and J lost 3, with 11 bases in between. The CDR3 runs 14 residues. Germline loops: CDR1 MNHEY, CDR2 SVGAGI.